This TCR beta chain was sequenced in a study of shared clonotypes between healthy human individuals (dated by TCRdb to 2018 to 2020). A note on the overall study: The cohort included three men and two women between 18 and 49 years of age. Per donor, three plates each were used for CD4 naive and CD4 memory, two for CD8 naive, and one for CD8 memory. Blood TCR repertoires of five healthy adults were deeply sequenced to estimate repertoire size and the extent of clonotype sharing between individuals. Libraries were prepared and TCR repertoires were sequenced by different laboratories using diverse techniques, in order to increase sequencing depth and limit assay-specific biases. Between about 0.9 and 8.9 billion PBMCs per donor were obtained by leukapheresis.

About this clone itself: Its binding antigen is unknown. No base quality values were provided; no much bigger clone lies one nucleotide off.

Healthy HIV-negative adults with no recently reported acute infections or vaccinations were included as donors. Only Caucasian adults living in Nashville, Tennessee, USA were represented among the donors. CD4+ T cells were enriched through magnetic negative selection, after which naive cells were positively selected on CD45RA and the remaining negative fraction served as the memory subset. Blood was obtained by leukapheresis, after which PBMCs were separated by Ficoll-Histopaque density gradient centrifugation and cryopreserved in liquid nitrogen vapor phase. Analytical flow cytometry was used to check the purity and quantity of every magnetically sorted T cell population. Genomic DNA was isolated from each sorted fraction and quantified by UV absorbance on a Nanodrop 2000c. Using the deep immunoSEQ assay, TCR CDR3 regions were amplified from genomic DNA by multiplex PCR. Extracted genomic DNA from each cell subset was distributed evenly across all wells of several immunoSEQ 96-well plates, and each plate was treated as a replicate. For sorted subsets, around 0.2 ug of genomic DNA, equivalent to some 30,000 T cell genomes, went into each replicate PCR. The purified libraries were quantified using a Qubit 3.0 fluorometer, sized with a Bioanalyzer 2100, and then quantified again using the KAPA Library Quantification kit. Every immunoSEQ 96-well plate was sequenced on a separate single-read 150-cycle Illumina NextSeq 550 flow cell. Per the original workflow: Because only junctional sequences without quality scores were contained in the immunoSEQ output, filtering matching that applied to full-length reads could not be performed. Sequences were annotated with PyIR, a Python wrapper for IgBLAST v1.9, using IMGT germline references to assign V/J genes and CDR3. Reads were removed for weak V/J assignments (E-value above 1e-6), missing CDR3, stop codons, out-of-frame junctions, or ambiguous translated residues. A V3J clonotype was defined by an identical inferred V gene, J gene, and CDR3 amino acid sequence. Percentage overlap between repertoires was computed as shared unique clonotypes divided by the size of the smaller repertoire. Richness of each repertoire was evaluated using RTK rarefaction, the Chao1 estimator, and Recon v2.1 estimates of unobserved clonotypes. Generation probabilities for all TCRbeta clonotypes obtained by the gDNA method from several donors were computed using OLGA. The table was pulled from immuneACCESS by TCRdb, which kept in-frame rearrangements only. Such tables lose some clones; where checked, under half of the loss comes from unresolved V genes, and the rest has no known cause. V, J and clone size derive from that table, while D and trimming were established from the DNA sequence. This sample is represented by 1,400,000 or so clones; roughly 98.5% of them were singletons. Of the sample, 0.36% falls within the top ten clones.

V lost 1 base and J lost 4 bases, and the count of bases not matched to a germline gene is 5. The CDR3 runs 16 residues from the cysteine to the phenylalanine. CDR3 DNA only is kept here, 48 bases in frame from base 1. Sequences SGHNT (CDR1) and YENEEA (CDR2) are obtained from the germline V gene. Results the study describes overall, beyond this receptor: Incomplete sequencing was indicated by rarefaction of sorted-subset datasets, despite the large sequencing depth. Only blood was sampled, and tissue TCR repertoires likely differ from those in blood. Roughly 5% of naive CD4, 3.5% of naive CD8, roughly 2.4% of memory CD4, and 0.4% of memory CD8 clonotypes were shared across several donors. Compared with non-shared clonotypes, clonotypes shared by all four sorted-subset donors had higher generation probabilities. Naive subsets generally had larger estimated clonotype richness than memory subsets. Pairwise subsampling indicated that sequencing depth was expected to affect the degree of clonotype sharing among donors. Because the study included a small number of donors, the genetic and exposure-history diversity represented was limited.

Sample: naive CD4+ T cells sorted from blood. This sample's cell subset or site label indicates: CD45RA+ positively selected. The receptor's source is a young man in good health. The chain couples TRBV11-3 to TRBJ2-1; 9 nucleotides in the junction match TRBD2. The bases read TGTGCCAGCAGCTTAGGATCTAGCGGGACTTACAATGAGCAGTTCTTC. It translates to CASSLGSSGTYNEQFF.